Detailed here is one TCR beta chain. What antigen it recognizes has not been identified. No qualities accompany the bases; no much larger clone lies one base away. The data were taken from a study of PD-1 blockade in classical Hodgkin lymphoma (dated by TCRdb to 2019 to 2021). Notes on the research overall: Nivolumab dosing was 3 mg/kg intravenously every 2 weeks, continuing until either disease progression or unacceptable toxicity. A peripheral blood immune signature of response to PD-1 blockade in classical Hodgkin lymphoma was defined using TCR beta sequencing and CyTOF.

The time point label, as the study defines it: cycle 1 day 1 (C1D1), immediately before nivolumab initiation. All trial patients had relapsed after autologous stem cell transplantation, with cohorts A, B and C differing in prior brentuximab vedotin exposure. CD4+ T cells were purified from thawed PBMCs by magnetic negative selection with a Miltenyi CD4+ T cell isolation kit. The trial cohort included 50 or so patients with relapsed/refractory classical Hodgkin lymphoma, and each patient had a best overall response of complete response, partial response or progressive disease. Single-agent nivolumab was administered to trial patients in the multi-cohort phase II CheckMate 205 trial. An independent review committee assessed best overall response using the 2007 International Working Group response criteria. Trial PBMCs were collected immediately before nivolumab initiation (C1D1) and during therapy at cycle 2 day 1 and cycle 4 day 1. Peripheral blood was collected in 8 mL Vacutainer Cell Preparation Tubes, from which PBMCs were isolated by centrifugation and then cryopreserved. Purified CD4+ and CD8+ fractions were prepared only for cases with an additional available PBMC sample. On LS columns in a quadroMACS separator, the magnetically labelled cells were depleted, and the flow-through was collected as the purified fraction.

The Qiagen DNeasy kit was used to extract genomic DNA from unsorted PBMCs and from the negatively selected CD4+ and CD8+ fractions. TCR beta CDR3 regions were subjected to amplification by immunoSEQ multiplex PCR with primers that anneal to V and J segments. A synthetic immune receptor repertoire was used to minimize amplification bias, and remaining bias was computationally removed after sequencing. The study's own analysis went as follows. Custom Python scripts were used to quantify repertoire diversity as the Shannon entropy index. Unsorted, CD4+ and CD8+ repertoires were analyzed separately, except in combined analyses where CD4+ and CD8+ sequences were merged in silico. Clonal expansion was defined as at least a 2-fold frequency increase after treatment relative to C1D1, with a pseudocount of 0.5 for undetected baseline clones. Singleton clones were defined as clones with 0 or 1 copy at C1D1, and non-singleton clones were defined as clones with 2 or more copies. Clones expanded in unsorted samples were annotated as CD4+, CD8+ or unknown by matching protein sequences in sorted samples from the same patient. Wilcoxon tests on paired samples were used to test changes in diversity from C1D1 to C4D1. The table comes from immuneACCESS by way of TCRdb, which keeps in-frame sequences with V and J called. Part of the clones is missing from these tables; in studies checked, under half for an unresolved V gene and the rest for unknown reasons. V, J and clone size reflect that table, while D and trimming were determined from the DNA. Counted in this sample were around 23,000 clones; 84% of them appeared once. Under 2% of the sample comes from the top ten.

From cysteine to phenylalanine, the CDR3 is 15 amino acids long. Here the CDR3 DNA is all that survives: 45 bases in frame from base 1. CDR1 and CDR2, per the germline V gene (reference sequence), are SEHNR and FQNEAQ. The junction carries 14 bases between V and J, which are trimmed by 5 bases and 4 bases respectively. Results the study describes overall, beyond this receptor: Baseline TCR diversity was reported to be lower in newly diagnosed patients than in healthy donors and to be lower still in relapsed/refractory patients. Among trial patients, those achieving complete response had baseline diversity similar to that of newly diagnosed patients, while diversity was significantly lower in partial responders and progressors. The study covered only a single clinical trial cohort, and the causes of the repertoire differences, possibly disease activity or prior therapy, were still not defined. A significant rise by C4D1 was seen in CD4+ but not CD8+ TCR diversity (p=0.0027 vs p=0.16), with the rise being most apparent in complete responders (p=0.02). Patients starting nivolumab less than 1 year after ASCT had lower diversity and were excluded from later analyses to avoid confounding by immune reconstitution.

The sequence joins TRBV7-9 to TRBJ1-4; TRBD1 might be the D gene, on 5 matching bases. Material: CD4+ T cells from blood, obtained at baseline. The TCR originated in a human donor with classical Hodgkin lymphoma. The CDR3 protein is CASSPGRAYNEKLFF. The nucleotide sequence is given as TGTGCCAGCAGCCCAGGGAGGGCCTATAATGAAAAACTGTTTTTT.